Listed below are T cell receptor beta chains from one sample, sequenced in a study of cytomegalovirus exposure and HLA in healthy donors. Assay: immunoSEQ multiplex PCR; the TCRdb copy retains only in-frame clones and omits some. The data hold fewer than 300,000 clones, with 86% observed a single time. Sequenced material: PBMCs. The receptors stem from a man in his forties in good health and CMV-seropositive. Each CDR3 is given with its conserved first and last residue. The D gene is left open where the match is weak. Size is stated for part of the rows, as once, few or many counts, or as a class when the clone is expanded.

cdr3_aa | cdr3_nt | v_call | cdr3_length | j_call | clone_size | d_call
CASGKEAGGETQYF | TGTGCCAGCGGAAAGGAAGCGGGAGGGGAGACCCAGTACTTC | TRBV6-4 | 14 | TRBJ2-5 | once | TRBD2
CASRSTSGNNEQFF | TGTGCCAGCAGGTCGACTAGCGGTAACAATGAGCAGTTCTTC | TRBV27 | 14 | TRBJ2-1 | . | TRBD2
CASSTLSGTSFGTQYF | TGTGCCAGCAGCACCCTCTCCGGGACTAGCTTTGGGACCCAGTACTTC | TRBV7-9 | 16 | TRBJ2-5 | . | TRBD2
CASSSWTSGNNEQFF | TGTGCCAGCAGTTCATGGACTAGCGGAAACAATGAGCAGTTCTTC | TRBV11-2 | 15 | TRBJ2-1 | . | TRBD2
CASRAAETQYF | TGTGCCAGCAGGGCCGCAGAGACCCAGTACTTC | TRBV6-1 | 11 | TRBJ2-5 | . | .
CASSLSPGSGGYTF | TGTGCCAGCAGCTTATCTCCGGGGAGCGGCGGCTACACCTTC | TRBV7-3 | 14 | TRBJ1-2 | . | .
CASSLPRTDTQYF | TGTGCCAGCAGCTTACCTCGCACAGATACGCAGTATTTT | TRBV7-8 | 13 | TRBJ2-3 | . | .
CASSPSRDQPQHF | TGTGCCAGTAGTCCCTCCCGGGATCAGCCCCAGCATTTT | TRBV19 | 13 | TRBJ1-5 | . | .
CASSPRLAGYNEQFF | TGTGCCAGCAGCCCCAGACTAGCGGGATACAATGAGCAGTTCTTC | TRBV7-8 | 15 | TRBJ2-1 | . | TRBD2
CASSYGTGARYEQYF | TGTGCCAGCAGCTACGGGACAGGGGCCCGTTACGAGCAGTACTTC | TRBV5-6 | 15 | TRBJ2-7 | few | TRBD1
CASSLPGQGYYEQYF | TGCGCCAGCAGCTTGCCGGGACAGGGCTACTACGAGCAGTACTTC | TRBV5-1 | 15 | TRBJ2-7 | once | TRBD1
CASSQTSGDTQYF | TGTGCCAGCAGCCAAACCTCGGGGGATACGCAGTATTTT | TRBV4-2 | 13 | TRBJ2-3 | once | .
CASRQTPDPGYTF | TGTGCCAGCAGACAAACACCAGATCCTGGCTACACCTTC | TRBV6-1 | 13 | TRBJ1-2 | . | .
CASSGRVTYGELFF | TGTGCCAGCAGCGGCAGGGTGACATACGGGGAGCTGTTTTTT | TRBV9 | 14 | TRBJ2-2 | . | .
CSVEQGALGETQYF | TGCAGCGTGGAACAGGGGGCTCTGGGGGAGACCCAGTACTTC | TRBV29-1 | 14 | TRBJ2-5 | once | TRBD1
CATSTGTDTQYF | TGTGCCACCAGCACGGGGACAGATACGCAGTATTTT | TRBV15 | 12 | TRBJ2-3 | . | .
CASSFLRASGDYNEQFF | TGTGCCAGCAGTTTCCTGCGGGCTAGCGGAGACTACAATGAGCAGTTCTTC | TRBV28 | 17 | TRBJ2-1 | . | TRBD2
CASSLGQGERGEQYF | TGTGCCAGCAGCTTGGGTCAGGGGGAGAGGGGGGAGCAGTACTTC | TRBV5-4 | 15 | TRBJ2-7 | . | TRBD1
CSSSLAGDSPYNEQFF | TGTTCCAGCAGCTTAGCAGGGGACTCCCCCTACAATGAGCAGTTCTTC | TRBV7-9 | 16 | TRBJ2-1 | . | .
CASSLGPASRTSGDTDTQYF | TGTGCCAGCAGCTTAGGCCCCGCGAGTAGGACTAGCGGGGACACAGATACGCAGTATTTT | TRBV7-6 | 20 | TRBJ2-3 | once | TRBD2
CAIGADSNQPQHF | TGTGCCATTGGGGCAGATAGCAATCAGCCCCAGCATTTT | TRBV19 | 13 | TRBJ1-5 | few | .
CASSSQRDNYGYTF | TGTGCCAGCAGCTCCCAGCGGGACAACTATGGCTACACCTTC | TRBV4-2 | 14 | TRBJ1-2 | . | .
CASRTGSRGYTF | TGTGCCAGCAGAACAGGGTCGCGAGGCTACACCTTC | TRBV28 | 12 | TRBJ1-2 | . | .
CASSFTSGVPYEQYF | TGTGCCAGCAGTTTTACTAGCGGGGTGCCCTACGAGCAGTACTTC | TRBV27 | 15 | TRBJ2-7 | . | TRBD2
CASSLAGQGNTGELFF | TGTGCCAGCAGCTTAGCGGGACAGGGCAACACCGGGGAGCTGTTTTTT | TRBV7-3 | 16 | TRBJ2-2 | . | TRBD1
CSVERDSYEQYF | TGCAGCGTTGAAAGGGACAGCTACGAGCAGTACTTC | TRBV29-1 | 12 | TRBJ2-7 | . | TRBD1
CASNLDRDGEKLFF | TGTGCCAGCAACCTTGACAGGGATGGAGAAAAACTGTTTTTT | TRBV6-5 | 14 | TRBJ1-4 | few | TRBD1
CASSSFREAVMNTEAFF | TGTGCCAGCAGCTCATTCCGGGAGGCCGTAATGAACACTGAAGCTTTCTTT | TRBV7-2 | 17 | TRBJ1-1 | . | .
CASSQARGPYEQYF | TGTGCCAGCAGTCAGGCGAGAGGGCCCTACGAGCAGTACTTC | TRBV6-1 | 14 | TRBJ2-7 | . | .
CASSQDLMSGRGADTQYF | TGCGCCAGCAGCCAAGATTTAATGAGCGGGAGGGGAGCAGATACGCAGTATTTT | TRBV4-1 | 18 | TRBJ2-3 | . | TRBD2
CASSLPGRLGAFF | TGTGCCAGCAGTTTACCAGGGAGGCTGGGAGCTTTCTTT | TRBV28 | 13 | TRBJ1-1 | . | .
CASSPQGLSEKLFF | TGTGCCAGCTCACCACAGGGGCTGAGTGAAAAACTGTTTTTT | TRBV18 | 14 | TRBJ1-4 | . | .
CASSLSSGSTDTQYF | TGTGCCAGCAGTTTATCAAGCGGGAGCACAGATACGCAGTATTTT | TRBV27 | 15 | TRBJ2-3 | once | .
CASSIVGGGYEQYF | TGTGCCAGTAGTATAGTCGGCGGGGGCTACGAGCAGTACTTC | TRBV19 | 14 | TRBJ2-7 | . | TRBD2
CASSQDYRGVREQYF | TGTGCCAGCAGCCAAGATTACAGGGGGGTGCGCGAGCAGTACTTC | TRBV4-2 | 15 | TRBJ2-7 | . | TRBD1
CASSSRTALNTEAFF | TGTGCCAGCAGCTCTCGGACAGCTTTGAACACTGAAGCTTTCTTT | TRBV7-2 | 15 | TRBJ1-1 | once | .
CASSLGLAGVYEQYF | TGCGCCAGCAGCTTAGGACTAGCGGGAGTCTACGAGCAGTACTTC | TRBV5-1 | 15 | TRBJ2-7 | . | TRBD2
CASSLVRGRSTDTQYF | TGTGCCAGCAGCTTGGTCCGCGGGAGAAGCACAGATACGCAGTATTTT | TRBV13 | 16 | TRBJ2-3 | . | TRBD2
CASSPPSSPLHF | TGCGCCAGCAGCCCCCCCTCTTCACCCCTCCACTTT | TRBV4-1 | 12 | TRBJ1-6 | . | .
CASSFGNWNTEAFF | TGTGCCAGCAGTTTCGGGAACTGGAACACTGAAGCTTTCTTT | TRBV6-5 | 14 | TRBJ1-1 | . | .
CSAQGGTGVSYEQYF | TGCAGCGCCCAGGGCGGGACAGGGGTTTCCTACGAGCAGTACTTC | TRBV29-1 | 15 | TRBJ2-7 | . | TRBD1
CASSEIGVDLVGYTF | TGTGCCAGCAGTGAAATAGGGGTCGATCTTGTTGGCTACACCTTC | TRBV25-1 | 15 | TRBJ1-2 | . | .
CASSSLAGAGQQYF | TGTGCCAGCAGCTCTCTAGCGGGAGCGGGCCAGCAGTACTTC | TRBV7-9 | 14 | TRBJ2-7 | once | TRBD2
CASSERGKRYEQYF | TGTGCCAGTAGTGAGAGGGGGAAGCGCTACGAGCAGTACTTC | TRBV19 | 14 | TRBJ2-7 | . | .
CASSTRSSGRLRGRAGELFF | TGTGCCAGCAGCACACGGTCTAGCGGGAGACTCAGGGGACGGGCCGGGGAGCTGTTTTTT | TRBV28 | 20 | TRBJ2-2 | . | TRBD2
CATSRVGGQDYGYTF | TGTGCCACCAGCAGAGTTGGTGGGCAGGACTATGGCTACACCTTC | TRBV15 | 15 | TRBJ1-2 | . | .
CAISESFSSYNEQFF | TGTGCCATCAGTGAATCTTTTAGCTCCTACAATGAGCAGTTCTTC | TRBV10-3 | 15 | TRBJ2-1 | . | .
CSVGGTELAKNIQYF | TGCAGCGTTGGCGGGACAGAACTAGCCAAAAACATTCAGTACTTC | TRBV29-1 | 15 | TRBJ2-4 | . | .
CASSPGGQLYNEQFF | TGTGCCAGCAGTCCCGGGGGTCAACTATACAATGAGCAGTTCTTC | TRBV27 | 15 | TRBJ2-1 | . | .
CASSIPLGGPDTEAFF | TGTGCCAGCAGTATACCCCTCGGGGGGCCGGACACTGAAGCTTTCTTT | TRBV28 | 16 | TRBJ1-1 | once | .
CASSLGPGLAYEQYF | TGTGCCAGCAGTTTAGGTCCAGGGTTAGCCTACGAGCAGTACTTC | TRBV28 | 15 | TRBJ2-7 | . | .
CASSPAGGRVYEQYF | TGTGCCAGCAGCCCCGCGGGAGGGCGTGTCTACGAGCAGTACTTC | TRBV7-2 | 15 | TRBJ2-7 | . | TRBD2
CASRSGLAEETQYF | TGCGCCAGCAGATCCGGACTAGCGGAAGAGACCCAGTACTTC | TRBV5-1 | 14 | TRBJ2-5 | . | TRBD2
CASSPTTGGVFSGANVLTF | TGTGCCAGCTCACCAACCACTGGGGGGGTTTTCTCTGGGGCCAACGTCCTGACTTTC | TRBV18 | 19 | TRBJ2-6 | . | TRBD2